One TCR beta chain is described in this entry. Its specificity is unknown. The data stem from a study of response to subunit inactivated influenza vaccine. Germline V gives CDR1 SEHNR, CDR2 FQNEAQ (reference sequence). V shed 1 base and J shed 1 base, with 7 bases lying between them. CDR3 length: 14 amino acids. MiXCR was run by TCRdb on the RT-PCR reads, yielding one entry per CDR3 protein. In the table there are about half a million distinct CDR3 sequences, approximately 7.7% of which are singletons. Notes on the study in general: Authors suggested seasonal influenza vaccinations each recruit few new T cells.

The input for sequencing was PBMCs from blood, taken around 25 months after vaccination. The chain links TRBV7-9 to TRBJ2-5; D gene unclear. The sequence was collected from a man aged 50 to 75 who received an inactivated influenza vaccine. The CDR3 reads CASSLVLPQETQYF. CDR3 sequence (DNA): TGTGCCAGCAGCTTAGTGCTACCCCAAGAGACCCAGTACTTC.